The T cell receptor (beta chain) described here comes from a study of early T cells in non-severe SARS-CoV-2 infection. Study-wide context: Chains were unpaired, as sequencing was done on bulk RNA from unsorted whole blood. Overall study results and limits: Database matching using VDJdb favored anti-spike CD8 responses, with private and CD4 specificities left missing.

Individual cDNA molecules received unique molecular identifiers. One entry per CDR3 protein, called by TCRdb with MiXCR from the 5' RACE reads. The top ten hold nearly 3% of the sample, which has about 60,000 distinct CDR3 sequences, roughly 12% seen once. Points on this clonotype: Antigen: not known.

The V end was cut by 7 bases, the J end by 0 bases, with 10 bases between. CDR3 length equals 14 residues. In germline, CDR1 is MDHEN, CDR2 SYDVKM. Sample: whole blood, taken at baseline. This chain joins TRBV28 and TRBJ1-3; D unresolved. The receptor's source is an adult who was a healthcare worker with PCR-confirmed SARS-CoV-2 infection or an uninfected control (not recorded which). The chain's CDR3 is CASTLSSSGNTIYF. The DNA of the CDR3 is TGTGCCAGCACCCTATCCAGCTCTGGAAACACCATATATTTT.